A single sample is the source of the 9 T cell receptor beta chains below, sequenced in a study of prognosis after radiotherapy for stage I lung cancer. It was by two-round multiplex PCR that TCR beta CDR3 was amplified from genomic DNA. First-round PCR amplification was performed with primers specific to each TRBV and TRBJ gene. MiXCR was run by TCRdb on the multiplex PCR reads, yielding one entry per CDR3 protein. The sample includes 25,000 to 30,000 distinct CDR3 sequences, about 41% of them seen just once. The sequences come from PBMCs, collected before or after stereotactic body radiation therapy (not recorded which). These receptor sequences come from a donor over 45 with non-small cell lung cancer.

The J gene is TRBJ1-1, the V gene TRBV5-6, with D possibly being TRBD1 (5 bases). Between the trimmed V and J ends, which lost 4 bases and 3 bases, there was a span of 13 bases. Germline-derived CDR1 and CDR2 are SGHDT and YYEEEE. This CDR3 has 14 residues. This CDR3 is CASSPGGGYTEAFF. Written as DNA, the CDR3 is TGTGCCAGCAGCCCTGGGGGAGGTTACACTGAAGCTTTCTTT.

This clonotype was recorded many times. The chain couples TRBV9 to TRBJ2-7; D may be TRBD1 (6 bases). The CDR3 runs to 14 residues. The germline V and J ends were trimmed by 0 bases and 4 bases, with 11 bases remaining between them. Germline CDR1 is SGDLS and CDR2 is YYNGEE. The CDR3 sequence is CASSVAGQSYEQYF. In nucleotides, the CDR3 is TGTGCCAGCAGCGTAGCAGGACAGTCGTACGAGCAGTACTTC.

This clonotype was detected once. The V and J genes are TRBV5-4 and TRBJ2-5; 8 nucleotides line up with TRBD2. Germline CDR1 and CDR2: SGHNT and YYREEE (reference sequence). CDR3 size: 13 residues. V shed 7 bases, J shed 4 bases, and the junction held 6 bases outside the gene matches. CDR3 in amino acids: CASLAGPSETQYF. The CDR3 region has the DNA TGTGCCAGCTTAGCGGGACCTTCAGAGACCCAGTACTTC.

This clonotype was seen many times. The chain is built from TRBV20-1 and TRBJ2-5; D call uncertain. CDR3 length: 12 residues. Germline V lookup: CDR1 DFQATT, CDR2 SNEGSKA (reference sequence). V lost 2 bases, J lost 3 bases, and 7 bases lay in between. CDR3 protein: CSARSIEETQYF. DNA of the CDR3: TGCAGTGCTAGAAGTATAGAAGAGACCCAGTACTTC.

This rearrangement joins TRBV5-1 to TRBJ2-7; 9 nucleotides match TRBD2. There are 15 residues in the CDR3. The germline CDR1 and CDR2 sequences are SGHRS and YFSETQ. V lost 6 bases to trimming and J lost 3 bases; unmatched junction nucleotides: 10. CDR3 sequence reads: CASIQLAGPNYEQYF. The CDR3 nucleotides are TGCGCCAGCATCCAACTAGCGGGTCCCAACTACGAGCAGTACTTC.

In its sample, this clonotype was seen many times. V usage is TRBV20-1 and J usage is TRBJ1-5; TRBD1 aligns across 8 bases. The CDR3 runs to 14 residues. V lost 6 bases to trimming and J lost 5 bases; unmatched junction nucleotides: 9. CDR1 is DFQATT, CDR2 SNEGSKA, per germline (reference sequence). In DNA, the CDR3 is TGCAGTGCCCTCCCGGACAGGGCCCATCAGCCCCAGCATTTT. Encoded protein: CSALPDRAHQPQHF.

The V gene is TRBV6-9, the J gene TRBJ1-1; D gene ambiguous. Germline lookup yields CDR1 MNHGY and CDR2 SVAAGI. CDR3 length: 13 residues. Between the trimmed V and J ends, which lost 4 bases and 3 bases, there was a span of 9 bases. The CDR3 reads CASSSQWDTEAFF. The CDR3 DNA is TGTGCCAGCAGTTCCCAGTGGGACACTGAAGCTTTCTTT.

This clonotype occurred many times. The CDR3 loop is CASSFGTGTSGRPSTDTQYF. The CDR3 DNA sequence: TGCGCCAGCAGCTTTGGTACCGGGACTAGCGGGAGACCATCCACAGATACGCAGTATTTT. J is TRBJ2-3 and V is TRBV5-1; 14 bases match TRBD2. V trimming: 2 bases; J trimming: 2 bases; junction bases outside the gene matches: 13. Germline CDR1 reads SGHRS; CDR2 reads YFSETQ. The CDR3 covers 20 residues.

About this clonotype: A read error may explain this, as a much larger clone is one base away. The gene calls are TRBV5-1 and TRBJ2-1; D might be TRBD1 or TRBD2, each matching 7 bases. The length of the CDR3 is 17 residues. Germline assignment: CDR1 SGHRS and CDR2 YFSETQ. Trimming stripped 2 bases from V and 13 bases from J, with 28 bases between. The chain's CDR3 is CASSFPGAGTRGGDQFF. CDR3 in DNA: TGCGCCAGCAGCTTCCCCGGGGCAGGGACCAGGGGGGGTGATCAGTTCTTC.